These 24 T cell receptor beta chains came from one sample sequenced in a study of blood T cells in healthy people across ages. The authors ran a second PCR of about 6 to 11 cycles using a sample-barcoded 5' primer and a J-beta primer mix. MiXCR, run by TCRdb on the 5' RACE reads, gives a single entry per CDR3 protein. The repertoire has about 2 million distinct CDR3 sequences, roughly 50% of them found once; the top ten carry less than 2.5%. Material for sequencing was blood. The receptor set was obtained from a woman in her thirties or forties in good health.

The genes are TRBV6-5 and TRBJ2-7; TRBD2 agrees at 7 bases. After removal of 0 bases from V and 0 bases from J, the junction contained 2 bases not matched to a gene. The CDR3 is made up of 15 amino acids. Germline assignment: CDR1 MNHEY and CDR2 SVGAGI. The CDR3 region is CASSYSTGGSYEQYF. CDR3 in DNA: TGTGCCAGCAGTTACTCGACGGGGGGCTCCTACGAGCAGTACTTC.

The chain combines TRBV2 with TRBJ1-2; D remains unclear. CDR3 length: 13 residues. V shed 6 bases and J shed 9 bases, with 17 bases lying between them. Germline CDR1 reads SNHLY; CDR2 reads FYNNEI. The CDR3 DNA is TGTGCCAGCAGCGTGGTCGTCGGGTTCCGCTACACCTTC. Translation: CASSVVVGFRYTF. Looking up the rest from reference TRBV2 and TRBJ1-2 gives the full variable domain: EPEVTQTPSHQVTQMGQEVILRCVPISNHLYFYWYRQILGQKVEFLVSFYNNEISEKSEIFDDQFSVERPDGSNFTLKIRSTKLEDSAMYFCASSVVVGFRYTFGSGTRLTVV.

V is TRBV5-6 and J is TRBJ2-7, with no clear D. Looked up from germline, CDR1 is SGHDT and CDR2 is YYEEEE. V was shortened by 4 bases and J by 2 bases, with 19 bases between the two germline ends. The CDR3 totals 16 residues. The CDR3 DNA reads TGTGCCAGCAGCCCAACTTCCCTCGACTGGGCCTACGAGCAGTACTTC. This codes for CASSPTSLDWAYEQYF.

This clonotype has just a few counts. The chain recombines TRBV20-1 with TRBJ2-7; D is perhaps TRBD1 or TRBD2 (5 bases each). Germline values: CDR1 DFQATT, CDR2 SNEGSKA (reference sequence). The V end lost 4 bases, the J end lost 2 bases, and 12 bases lay between the germline ends. The CDR3 runs to 13 residues. CDR3 region: CSATRDGAYEQYF. The CDR3 DNA reads as TGCAGTGCTACCCGGGACGGAGCCTACGAGCAGTACTTC.

The chain joins TRBV16 to TRBJ1-5; maybe TRBD1 (5 bases). This CDR3 comprises 15 residues. Trimming shortened V by 2 bases and J by 7 bases, and 15 bases separated the two germline ends. The V gene's germline CDR1 is KGHSY and CDR2 FQNENV. The CDR3 DNA is TGTGCCAGCAGCCAAGCTCAGGGTACGGGACAGCCCCAGCATTTT. Protein product: CASSQAQGTGQPQHF.

This clonotype was seen a few times. This chain uses TRBV5-1 with TRBJ2-6; D unresolved. In germline, CDR1 is SGHRS, CDR2 YFSETQ. V dropped 0 bases and J dropped 0 bases, with 7 bases sitting between them. The CDR3 contains 16 residues. The CDR3 is CASSLVWSSGANVLTF. CDR3 DNA sequence: TGCGCCAGCAGCTTGGTATGGAGCTCTGGGGCCAACGTCCTGACTTTC.

V gene TRBV15 combines with J gene TRBJ1-2; maybe TRBD1 (5 bases). The CDR3 runs 15 residues. V was clipped by 5 bases and J by 0 bases, with 13 bases between them. The germline V gene encodes CDR1 LNHNV and CDR2 YYDKDF (reference sequence). The CDR3 coding sequence is TGTGCCACCAGCCGAGCGGGAGGGGCTAACTATGGCTACACCTTC. It yields the protein CATSRAGGANYGYTF.

The chain combines TRBV20-1 with TRBJ2-4; D may be TRBD1 (6 bases). CDR1 and CDR2 from the germline V gene are DFQATT and SNEGSKA (reference sequence). Trimming cost V 0 bases and J 4 bases, with 16 bases left between them. The CDR3 spans 16 residues. CDR3 nucleotides: TGCAGTGCTAGAGATCCCACCCAGGGACAAAAAAACATTCAGTACTTC. It yields the protein CSARDPTQGQKNIQYF.

The CDR3 protein is CASRSPGGGEQFF. DNA of the CDR3: TGTGCCAGCCGCTCCCCGGGGGGTGGTGAGCAGTTCTTC. The chain carries TRBV7-9 and TRBJ2-1, with 7 bases identical to TRBD2. V lost 8 bases to trimming and J lost 9 bases; unmatched junction nucleotides: 10. The CDR3 contains 13 residues. Germline V CDR1 and CDR2: SEHNR, FQNEAQ (reference sequence).

The chain is built from TRBV24-1 and TRBJ2-1; perhaps TRBD1 as D (5 bases). Germline V lookup: CDR1 KGHDR, CDR2 SFDVKD. The length of the CDR3 is 13 residues. The germline V and J ends were trimmed by 6 bases and 8 bases, with 13 bases remaining between them. CDR3 coding DNA: TGTGCCACCAGTCTCCCCTGGGGCGATGAGCAGTTCTTC. Its protein product is CATSLPWGDEQFF.

This clonotype has a single count. This chain connects TRBV4-1 to TRBJ2-3; 12 bases line up with TRBD2. CDR3 size: 20 residues. With 2 bases clipped from V and 6 bases from J, the junction kept 18 bases outside the gene matches. Germline V lookup: CDR1 MGHRA, CDR2 YSYEKL. CDR3 nucleotide sequence: TGCGCCAGCAGCCAACTACTAGCGGGGGGCGATGTTGATTTTGGGGATACGCAGTATTTT. This codes for CASSQLLAGGDVDFGDTQYF.

The chain is built from TRBV19 and TRBJ2-6; tentatively, D is TRBD1 (5 bases). The CDR3 consists of 15 residues. Per germline, CDR1 LNHDA and CDR2 SQIVND (reference sequence). Deletions cut 6 bases from V and 4 bases from J, with 13 bases between. Here the CDR3 reads CASRAGNSGANVLTF. The CDR3, as DNA: TGTGCCAGTAGGGCAGGGAATTCGGGGGCCAACGTCCTGACTTTC.

The rearrangement links TRBV6-6 to TRBJ1-2, with 10 bases matching TRBD1. The junction had 6 bases not matched to a gene; V was cut back by 6 bases and J by 5 bases. The CDR3 runs 14 residues. Germline V gene sequence: CDR1 MNHNY, CDR2 SVGAGI (reference sequence). The CDR3 nucleotides read TGTGCCAGCAGGGACAGGGGGGCCCTTTATGGCTACACCTTC. Translated: CASRDRGALYGYTF.

The chain joins TRBV6-4 to TRBJ2-1; 9 nucleotides match TRBD1. Germline trimming cut 8 bases from V and 9 bases from J; bases unmatched to any gene: 14. Germline CDR1 MRHNA, CDR2 SNTAGT. The CDR3 loop spans 15 amino acids. Written as DNA, the CDR3 is TGTGCCAGCTCTCCCGGGACAGGGTTTAGTTGTGAGCAGTTCTTC. As protein: CASSPGTGFSCEQFF.

As DNA, the CDR3 is TGTGCCAGCAGTTCTCAATACGGATCCTCCTCCTCCTACGAGCAGTACTTC. Amino acids: CASSSQYGSSSSYEQYF. The rearrangement uses TRBV28 and TRBJ2-7; D gene unclear. Trimming stripped 4 bases from V and 0 bases from J, with 19 bases between. There are 17 residues in the CDR3. CDR1 and CDR2 (germline): MDHEN, SYDVKM.

This sequence joins TRBV10-3 and TRBJ1-5; D ambiguous. The germline V and J ends were trimmed by 0 bases and 15 bases, with 12 bases remaining between them. Germline-derived CDR1 and CDR2 are ENHRY and SYGVKD. CDR3 size: 12 residues. The CDR3 DNA is TGTGCCATCAGTGAGTCGGGAGTTTCAAGGCATTTT. This sequence encodes CAISESGVSRHF.

The rearrangement uses TRBV7-6 and TRBJ2-6; no definite D call. Trimming stripped 1 base from V and 0 bases from J, with 4 bases between. The CDR3 is 15 residues long. Germline CDR1 and CDR2: SGHVS and FNYEAQ. DNA for the CDR3: TGTGCCAGCAGCTTAGAGGACTCTGGGGCCAACGTCCTGACTTTC. It specifies CASSLEDSGANVLTF.

In its sample, this clonotype was seen a few times. The genes are TRBV10-3 and TRBJ2-5, with TRBD2 matching 8 bases. The ends lost 8 bases at V and 1 base at J; junction bases unmatched: 6. The CDR3 contains 14 residues. Per the germline V gene, CDR1 is ENHRY and CDR2 is SYGVKD. Here the CDR3 reads CAISMRGAQETQYF. The CDR3 region has the DNA TGTGCCATCTCCATGCGGGGGGCCCAAGAGACCCAGTACTTC.

V is TRBV7-2 and J is TRBJ2-1, with 11 bases fitting TRBD2. The CDR3 is 17 residues long. Germline CDR1 and CDR2: SGHTA and FQGNSA. Trimming took 1 base from V and 0 from J; bases not matched to a gene: 2. The CDR3 coding sequence is TGTACCAGCAGCTTAGTTAGCGGGGGGGACTCCTACAATGAGCAGTTCTTC. Translated: CTSSLVSGGDSYNEQFF. The full variable domain, completed using reference TRBV7-2 and TRBJ2-1, is GAGVSQSPSNKVTEKGKDVELRCDPISGHTALYWYRQSLGQGLEFLIYFQGNSAPDKSGLPSDRFSAERTGGSVSTLTIQRTQQEDSAVYLCTSSLVSGGDSYNEQFFGPGTRLTVL.

The V gene is TRBV6-6, the J gene TRBJ1-5; the D gene is possibly TRBD1 (5 bases). CDR1 and CDR2 from the germline V gene are MNHNY and SVGAGI (reference sequence). Trimming left V 6 bases short and J 6 bases short, with 15 bases between. The CDR3 runs to 14 residues. The CDR3 is CASRAAGMGQPQHF. The CDR3 bases are TGTGCCAGCAGAGCGGCAGGGATGGGTCAGCCCCAGCATTTT.

Worth noting for this clonotype: Germline and junction disagree at one end, which may indicate a read error. This chain joins TRBV20-1 and TRBJ2-1; no definite D call. The CDR3 is made up of 14 amino acids. Germline V lookup: CDR1 DFQATT, CDR2 SNEGSKA (reference sequence). CDR3 sequence (DNA): TGCAGTGCTAGGGCGTCCGACTCCCACAATGAGCAGTTCTTC. Its translation: CSARASDSHNEQFF.

The table lists this clonotype with a few counts. The chain joins TRBV4-1 to TRBJ2-5, with TRBD2 matching over 7 bases. This CDR3 has 18 residues. The ends lost 0 bases at V and 4 bases at J; junction bases unmatched: 14. Germline values: CDR1 MGHRA, CDR2 YSYEKL. The CDR3 DNA reads as TGCGCCAGCAGCCAAGATGGGACTACTGGGATGCGCTTAGAGACCCAGTACTTC. Protein sequence: CASSQDGTTGMRLETQYF.

V usage is TRBV5-1 and J usage is TRBJ2-1; 7 bases are a match to TRBD1. Per the germline V gene, CDR1 is SGHRS and CDR2 is YFSETQ. The length of the CDR3 is 17 residues. The V gene end was trimmed by 3 bases and the J gene end by 2 bases; junction bases not matched to a gene: 11. CDR3 sequence: CASSYGQVVWAYNEQFF. In DNA form, the CDR3 reads TGCGCCAGCAGCTACGGACAGGTTGTTTGGGCCTACAATGAGCAGTTCTTC.

This clonotype was counted once. This sequence joins TRBV12-5 and TRBJ2-3; 14 positions match TRBD2. Germline V CDR1 and CDR2: LGHNT, FRNRAP. The CDR3 has 17 residues. Trimming cost V 6 bases and J 0 bases; bases outside gene matches: 5. The CDR3 coding sequence is TGTGCTAGTGGCCCGGGACTAGCGGGGGTTAGCACAGATACGCAGTATTTT. Amino acid sequence: CASGPGLAGVSTDTQYF.